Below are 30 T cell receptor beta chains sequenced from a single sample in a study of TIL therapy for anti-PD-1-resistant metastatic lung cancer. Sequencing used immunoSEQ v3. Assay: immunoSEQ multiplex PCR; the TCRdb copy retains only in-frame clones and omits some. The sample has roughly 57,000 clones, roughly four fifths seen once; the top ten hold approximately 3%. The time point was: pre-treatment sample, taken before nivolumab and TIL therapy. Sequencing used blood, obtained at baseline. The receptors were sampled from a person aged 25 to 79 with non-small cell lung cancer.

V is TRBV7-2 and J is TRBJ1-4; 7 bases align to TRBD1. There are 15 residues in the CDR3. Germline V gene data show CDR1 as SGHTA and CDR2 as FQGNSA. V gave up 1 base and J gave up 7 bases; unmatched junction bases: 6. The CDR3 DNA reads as TGTGCCAGCAGCTTAGAAGGGACAGTGGCTGAAAAACTGTTTTTT. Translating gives CASSLEGTVAEKLFF.

The CDR3 DNA reads as TGCGCCAGCAGAGAGGCAGGGGACTCCTACGAGCAGTACTTC. Translating it yields CASREAGDSYEQYF. The J gene is TRBJ2-7, the V gene TRBV5-1; D possibly corresponds to TRBD1 (6 bases). Germline CDR1 is SGHRS and CDR2 is YFSETQ. This CDR3 has 14 residues. V lost 5 bases and J lost 0, with 12 bases in between.

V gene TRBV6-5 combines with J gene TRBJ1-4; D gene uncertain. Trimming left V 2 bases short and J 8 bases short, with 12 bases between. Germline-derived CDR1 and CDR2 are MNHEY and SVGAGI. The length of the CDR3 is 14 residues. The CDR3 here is CASSYGVLGEKLFF. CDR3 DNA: TGTGCCAGCAGTTACGGAGTCCTAGGGGAAAAACTGTTTTTT.

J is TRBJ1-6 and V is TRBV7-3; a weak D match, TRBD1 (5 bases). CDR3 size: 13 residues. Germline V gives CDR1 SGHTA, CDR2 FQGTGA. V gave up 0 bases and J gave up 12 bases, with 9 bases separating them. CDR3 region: CASSLTLGEPLHF. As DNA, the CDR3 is TGTGCCAGCAGCTTAACGTTGGGGGAACCCCTCCACTTT.

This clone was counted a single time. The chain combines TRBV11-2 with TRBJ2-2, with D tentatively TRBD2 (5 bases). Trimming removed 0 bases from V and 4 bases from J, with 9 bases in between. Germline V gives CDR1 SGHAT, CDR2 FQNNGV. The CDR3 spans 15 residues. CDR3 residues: CASSLDGVPTGELFF. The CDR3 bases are TGTGCCAGCAGCTTAGACGGGGTCCCCACCGGGGAGCTGTTTTTT.

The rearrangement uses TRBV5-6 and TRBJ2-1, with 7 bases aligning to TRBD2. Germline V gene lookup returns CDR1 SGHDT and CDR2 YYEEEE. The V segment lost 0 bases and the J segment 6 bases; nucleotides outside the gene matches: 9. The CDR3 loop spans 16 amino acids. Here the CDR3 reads CASSLVGGGSGNEQFF. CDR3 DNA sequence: TGTGCCAGCAGCTTGGTGGGTGGCGGGAGTGGCAATGAGCAGTTCTTC.

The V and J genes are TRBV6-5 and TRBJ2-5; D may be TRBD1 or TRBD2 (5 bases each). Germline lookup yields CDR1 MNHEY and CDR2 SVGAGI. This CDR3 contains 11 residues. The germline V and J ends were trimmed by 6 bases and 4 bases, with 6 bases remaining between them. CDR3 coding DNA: TGTGCCAGCAGGAGGGGAGAGACCCAGTACTTC. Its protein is CASRRGETQYF.

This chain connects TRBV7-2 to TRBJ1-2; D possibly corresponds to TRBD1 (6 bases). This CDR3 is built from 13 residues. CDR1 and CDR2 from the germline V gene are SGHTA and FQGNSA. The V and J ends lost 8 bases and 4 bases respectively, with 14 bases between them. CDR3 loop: CASSKQGLYGYTF. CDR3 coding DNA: TGTGCCAGCTCCAAACAGGGTCTCTATGGCTACACCTTC.

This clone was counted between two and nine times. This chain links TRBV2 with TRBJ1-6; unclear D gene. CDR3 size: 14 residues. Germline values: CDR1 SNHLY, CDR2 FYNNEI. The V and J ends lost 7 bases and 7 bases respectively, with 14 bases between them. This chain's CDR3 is CASIEGTGNSPLHF. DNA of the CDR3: TGTGCCAGCATCGAGGGAACTGGGAATTCACCCCTCCACTTT.

CDR3 DNA: TGTGCCAGCAGCTTCGGGACTAGTATCTACAATGAGCAGTTCTTC. Its protein is CASSFGTSIYNEQFF. J is TRBJ2-1 and V is TRBV7-3; 8 nucleotides align to TRBD2. The germline V gene has CDR1 SGHTA and CDR2 FQGTGA. V was pared by 3 bases and J by 3 bases, with 4 bases of the junction left unmatched. This CDR3 contains 15 residues.

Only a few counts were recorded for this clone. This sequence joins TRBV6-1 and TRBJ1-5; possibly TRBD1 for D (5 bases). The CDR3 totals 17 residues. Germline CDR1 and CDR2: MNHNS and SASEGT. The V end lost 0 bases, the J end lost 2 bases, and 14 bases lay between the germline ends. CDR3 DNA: TGTGCCAGCAGTGAAGCGGGTGGCAGGGTGGGCAATCAGCCCCAGCATTTT. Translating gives CASSEAGGRVGNQPQHF.

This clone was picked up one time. The CDR3 spells CASSYPGEETQYF. In DNA, the CDR3 is TGTGCCAGCAGTTATCCAGGGGAAGAGACCCAGTACTTC. The J gene is TRBJ2-5, the V gene TRBV7-9, with D possibly matching TRBD1 (6 bases). V dropped 6 bases and J dropped 3 bases, with 11 bases sitting between them. The CDR3 is 13 residues long. Germline V gives CDR1 SEHNR, CDR2 FQNEAQ (reference sequence).

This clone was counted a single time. CDR3 in amino acids: CASSLYFPQETQYF. CDR3 nucleotides: TGTGCCAGCAGTTTATACTTCCCTCAAGAGACCCAGTACTTC. The chain is built from TRBV27 and TRBJ2-5; D gene uncertain. Germline-derived CDR1 and CDR2 are MNHEY and SMNVEV (reference sequence). The CDR3 is 14 amino acids. V was shortened by 1 base and J by 2 bases, with 8 bases between the two germline ends.

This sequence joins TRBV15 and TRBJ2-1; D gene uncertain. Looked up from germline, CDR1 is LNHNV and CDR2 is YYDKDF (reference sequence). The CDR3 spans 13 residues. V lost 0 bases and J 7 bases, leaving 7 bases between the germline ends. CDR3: CATSRDPRNEQFF. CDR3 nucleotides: TGTGCCACCAGCAGAGATCCCAGGAATGAGCAGTTCTTC.

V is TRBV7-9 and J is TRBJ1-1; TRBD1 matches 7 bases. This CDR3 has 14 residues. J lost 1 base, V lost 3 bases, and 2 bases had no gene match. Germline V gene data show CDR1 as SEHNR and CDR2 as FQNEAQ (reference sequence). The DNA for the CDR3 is TGTGCCAGCAGCTTGGGACAGCAGAACACTGAAGCTTTCTTT. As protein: CASSLGQQNTEAFF.

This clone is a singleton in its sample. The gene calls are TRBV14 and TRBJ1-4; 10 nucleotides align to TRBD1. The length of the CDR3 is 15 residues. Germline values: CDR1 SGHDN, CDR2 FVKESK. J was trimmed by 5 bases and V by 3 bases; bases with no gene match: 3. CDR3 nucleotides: TGTGCCAGCAGCCATCTGACAGGGGGCAATGAAAAACTGTTTTTT. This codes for CASSHLTGGNEKLFF.

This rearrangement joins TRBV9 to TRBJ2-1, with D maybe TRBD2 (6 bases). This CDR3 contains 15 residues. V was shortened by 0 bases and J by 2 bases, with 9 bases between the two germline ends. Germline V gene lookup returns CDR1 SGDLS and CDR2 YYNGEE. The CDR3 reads CASSVEAGTYNEQFF. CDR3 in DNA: TGTGCCAGCAGCGTAGAGGCGGGAACCTACAATGAGCAGTTCTTC.

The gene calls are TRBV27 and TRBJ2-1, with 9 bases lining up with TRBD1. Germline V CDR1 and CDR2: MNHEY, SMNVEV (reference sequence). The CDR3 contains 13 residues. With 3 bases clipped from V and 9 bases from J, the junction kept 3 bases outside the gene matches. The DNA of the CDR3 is TGTGCCAGCAGTTTGGGGACAGGGTTTGAGCAGTTCTTC. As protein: CASSLGTGFEQFF.

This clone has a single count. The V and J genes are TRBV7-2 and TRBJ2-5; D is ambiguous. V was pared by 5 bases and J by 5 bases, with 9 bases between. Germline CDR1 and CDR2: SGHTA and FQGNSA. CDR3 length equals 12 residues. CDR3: CASSVLEETQYF. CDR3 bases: TGTGCCAGCAGCGTCCTCGAGGAGACCCAGTACTTC.

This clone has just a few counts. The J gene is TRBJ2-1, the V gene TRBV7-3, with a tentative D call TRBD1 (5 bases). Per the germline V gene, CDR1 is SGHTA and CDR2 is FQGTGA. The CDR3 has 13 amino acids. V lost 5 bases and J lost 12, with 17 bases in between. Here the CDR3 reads CASSPTAGWSQFF. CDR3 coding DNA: TGTGCCAGCAGCCCCACAGCAGGGTGGTCGCAGTTCTTC. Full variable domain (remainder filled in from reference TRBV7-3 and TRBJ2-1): GAGVSQTPSNKVTEKGKYVELRCDPISGHTALYWYRQSLGQGPEFLIYFQGTGAADDSGLPNDRFFAVRPEGSVSTLKIQRTERGDSAVYLCASSPTAGWSQFFGPGTRLTVL.

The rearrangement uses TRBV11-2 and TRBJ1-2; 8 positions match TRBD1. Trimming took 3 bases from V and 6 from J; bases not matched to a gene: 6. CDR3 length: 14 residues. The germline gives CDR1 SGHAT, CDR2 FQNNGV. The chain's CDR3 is CASSFRRGQDGYTF. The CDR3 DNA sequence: TGTGCCAGCAGCTTCCGCAGGGGGCAGGATGGCTACACCTTC.

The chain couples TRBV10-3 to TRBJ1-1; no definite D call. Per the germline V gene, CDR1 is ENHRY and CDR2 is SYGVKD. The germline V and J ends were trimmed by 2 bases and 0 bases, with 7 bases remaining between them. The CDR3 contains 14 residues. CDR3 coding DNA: TGTGCCATCAGTGAGCTCAAGATGAACACTGAAGCTTTCTTT. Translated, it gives CAISELKMNTEAFF.

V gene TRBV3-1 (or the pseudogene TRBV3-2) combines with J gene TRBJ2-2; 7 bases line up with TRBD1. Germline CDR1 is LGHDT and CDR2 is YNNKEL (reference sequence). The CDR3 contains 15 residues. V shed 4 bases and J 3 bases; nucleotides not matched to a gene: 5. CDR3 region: CASSLDDRDTGELFF. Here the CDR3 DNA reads TGTGCCAGCAGCCTTGACGACAGGGACACCGGGGAGCTGTTTTTT.

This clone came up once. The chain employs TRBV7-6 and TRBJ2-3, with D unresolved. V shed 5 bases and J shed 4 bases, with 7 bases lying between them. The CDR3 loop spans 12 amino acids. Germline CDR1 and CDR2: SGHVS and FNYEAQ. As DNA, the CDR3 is TGTGCCAGCAGCCTACAAGCAGATACGCAGTATTTT. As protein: CASSLQADTQYF.

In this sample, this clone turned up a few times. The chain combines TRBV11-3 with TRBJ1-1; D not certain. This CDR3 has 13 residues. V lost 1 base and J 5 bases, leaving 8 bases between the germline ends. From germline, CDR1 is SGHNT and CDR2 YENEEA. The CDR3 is CASSLAPGTEAFF. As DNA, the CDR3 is TGTGCCAGCAGCTTAGCGCCCGGGACTGAAGCTTTCTTT.

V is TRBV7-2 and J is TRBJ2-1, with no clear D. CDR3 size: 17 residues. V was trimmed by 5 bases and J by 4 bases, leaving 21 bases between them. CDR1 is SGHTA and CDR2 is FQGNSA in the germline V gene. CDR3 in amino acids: CASSRASGRRTYNEQFF. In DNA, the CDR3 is TGTGCCAGCAGCCGCGCCTCCGGCAGGCGGACGTACAATGAGCAGTTCTTC.

CDR3 DNA sequence: TGCGCCAGCAGCCAAGATCCCTGGGGAAACAGAAGCTATAGCAATCAGCCCCAGCATTTT. Encoded protein: CASSQDPWGNRSYSNQPQHF. V and J are TRBV4-3 and TRBJ1-5; D remains unclear. This CDR3 contains 20 residues. Germline assignment: CDR1 LGHNA and CDR2 YSLEER. V shed 0 bases and J shed 0 bases, with 21 bases lying between them.

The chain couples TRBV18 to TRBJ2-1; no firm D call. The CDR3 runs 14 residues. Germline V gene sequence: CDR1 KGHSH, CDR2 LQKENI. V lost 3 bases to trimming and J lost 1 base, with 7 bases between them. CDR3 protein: CASSPGGSYNEQFF. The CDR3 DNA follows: TGTGCCAGCTCACCGGGTGGGTCCTACAATGAGCAGTTCTTC.

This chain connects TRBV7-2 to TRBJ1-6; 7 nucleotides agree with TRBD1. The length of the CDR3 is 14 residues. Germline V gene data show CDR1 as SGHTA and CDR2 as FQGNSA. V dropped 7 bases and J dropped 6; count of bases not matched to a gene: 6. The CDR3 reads CASTDRVSNSPLHF. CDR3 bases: TGTGCCAGCACCGACAGGGTTTCTAATTCACCCCTCCACTTT.

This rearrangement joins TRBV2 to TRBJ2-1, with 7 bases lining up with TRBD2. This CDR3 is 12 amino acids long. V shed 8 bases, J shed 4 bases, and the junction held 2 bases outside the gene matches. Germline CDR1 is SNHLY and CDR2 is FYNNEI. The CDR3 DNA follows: TGTGCCAGCGGGAGGGATTACAATGAGCAGTTCTTC. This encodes CASGRDYNEQFF.